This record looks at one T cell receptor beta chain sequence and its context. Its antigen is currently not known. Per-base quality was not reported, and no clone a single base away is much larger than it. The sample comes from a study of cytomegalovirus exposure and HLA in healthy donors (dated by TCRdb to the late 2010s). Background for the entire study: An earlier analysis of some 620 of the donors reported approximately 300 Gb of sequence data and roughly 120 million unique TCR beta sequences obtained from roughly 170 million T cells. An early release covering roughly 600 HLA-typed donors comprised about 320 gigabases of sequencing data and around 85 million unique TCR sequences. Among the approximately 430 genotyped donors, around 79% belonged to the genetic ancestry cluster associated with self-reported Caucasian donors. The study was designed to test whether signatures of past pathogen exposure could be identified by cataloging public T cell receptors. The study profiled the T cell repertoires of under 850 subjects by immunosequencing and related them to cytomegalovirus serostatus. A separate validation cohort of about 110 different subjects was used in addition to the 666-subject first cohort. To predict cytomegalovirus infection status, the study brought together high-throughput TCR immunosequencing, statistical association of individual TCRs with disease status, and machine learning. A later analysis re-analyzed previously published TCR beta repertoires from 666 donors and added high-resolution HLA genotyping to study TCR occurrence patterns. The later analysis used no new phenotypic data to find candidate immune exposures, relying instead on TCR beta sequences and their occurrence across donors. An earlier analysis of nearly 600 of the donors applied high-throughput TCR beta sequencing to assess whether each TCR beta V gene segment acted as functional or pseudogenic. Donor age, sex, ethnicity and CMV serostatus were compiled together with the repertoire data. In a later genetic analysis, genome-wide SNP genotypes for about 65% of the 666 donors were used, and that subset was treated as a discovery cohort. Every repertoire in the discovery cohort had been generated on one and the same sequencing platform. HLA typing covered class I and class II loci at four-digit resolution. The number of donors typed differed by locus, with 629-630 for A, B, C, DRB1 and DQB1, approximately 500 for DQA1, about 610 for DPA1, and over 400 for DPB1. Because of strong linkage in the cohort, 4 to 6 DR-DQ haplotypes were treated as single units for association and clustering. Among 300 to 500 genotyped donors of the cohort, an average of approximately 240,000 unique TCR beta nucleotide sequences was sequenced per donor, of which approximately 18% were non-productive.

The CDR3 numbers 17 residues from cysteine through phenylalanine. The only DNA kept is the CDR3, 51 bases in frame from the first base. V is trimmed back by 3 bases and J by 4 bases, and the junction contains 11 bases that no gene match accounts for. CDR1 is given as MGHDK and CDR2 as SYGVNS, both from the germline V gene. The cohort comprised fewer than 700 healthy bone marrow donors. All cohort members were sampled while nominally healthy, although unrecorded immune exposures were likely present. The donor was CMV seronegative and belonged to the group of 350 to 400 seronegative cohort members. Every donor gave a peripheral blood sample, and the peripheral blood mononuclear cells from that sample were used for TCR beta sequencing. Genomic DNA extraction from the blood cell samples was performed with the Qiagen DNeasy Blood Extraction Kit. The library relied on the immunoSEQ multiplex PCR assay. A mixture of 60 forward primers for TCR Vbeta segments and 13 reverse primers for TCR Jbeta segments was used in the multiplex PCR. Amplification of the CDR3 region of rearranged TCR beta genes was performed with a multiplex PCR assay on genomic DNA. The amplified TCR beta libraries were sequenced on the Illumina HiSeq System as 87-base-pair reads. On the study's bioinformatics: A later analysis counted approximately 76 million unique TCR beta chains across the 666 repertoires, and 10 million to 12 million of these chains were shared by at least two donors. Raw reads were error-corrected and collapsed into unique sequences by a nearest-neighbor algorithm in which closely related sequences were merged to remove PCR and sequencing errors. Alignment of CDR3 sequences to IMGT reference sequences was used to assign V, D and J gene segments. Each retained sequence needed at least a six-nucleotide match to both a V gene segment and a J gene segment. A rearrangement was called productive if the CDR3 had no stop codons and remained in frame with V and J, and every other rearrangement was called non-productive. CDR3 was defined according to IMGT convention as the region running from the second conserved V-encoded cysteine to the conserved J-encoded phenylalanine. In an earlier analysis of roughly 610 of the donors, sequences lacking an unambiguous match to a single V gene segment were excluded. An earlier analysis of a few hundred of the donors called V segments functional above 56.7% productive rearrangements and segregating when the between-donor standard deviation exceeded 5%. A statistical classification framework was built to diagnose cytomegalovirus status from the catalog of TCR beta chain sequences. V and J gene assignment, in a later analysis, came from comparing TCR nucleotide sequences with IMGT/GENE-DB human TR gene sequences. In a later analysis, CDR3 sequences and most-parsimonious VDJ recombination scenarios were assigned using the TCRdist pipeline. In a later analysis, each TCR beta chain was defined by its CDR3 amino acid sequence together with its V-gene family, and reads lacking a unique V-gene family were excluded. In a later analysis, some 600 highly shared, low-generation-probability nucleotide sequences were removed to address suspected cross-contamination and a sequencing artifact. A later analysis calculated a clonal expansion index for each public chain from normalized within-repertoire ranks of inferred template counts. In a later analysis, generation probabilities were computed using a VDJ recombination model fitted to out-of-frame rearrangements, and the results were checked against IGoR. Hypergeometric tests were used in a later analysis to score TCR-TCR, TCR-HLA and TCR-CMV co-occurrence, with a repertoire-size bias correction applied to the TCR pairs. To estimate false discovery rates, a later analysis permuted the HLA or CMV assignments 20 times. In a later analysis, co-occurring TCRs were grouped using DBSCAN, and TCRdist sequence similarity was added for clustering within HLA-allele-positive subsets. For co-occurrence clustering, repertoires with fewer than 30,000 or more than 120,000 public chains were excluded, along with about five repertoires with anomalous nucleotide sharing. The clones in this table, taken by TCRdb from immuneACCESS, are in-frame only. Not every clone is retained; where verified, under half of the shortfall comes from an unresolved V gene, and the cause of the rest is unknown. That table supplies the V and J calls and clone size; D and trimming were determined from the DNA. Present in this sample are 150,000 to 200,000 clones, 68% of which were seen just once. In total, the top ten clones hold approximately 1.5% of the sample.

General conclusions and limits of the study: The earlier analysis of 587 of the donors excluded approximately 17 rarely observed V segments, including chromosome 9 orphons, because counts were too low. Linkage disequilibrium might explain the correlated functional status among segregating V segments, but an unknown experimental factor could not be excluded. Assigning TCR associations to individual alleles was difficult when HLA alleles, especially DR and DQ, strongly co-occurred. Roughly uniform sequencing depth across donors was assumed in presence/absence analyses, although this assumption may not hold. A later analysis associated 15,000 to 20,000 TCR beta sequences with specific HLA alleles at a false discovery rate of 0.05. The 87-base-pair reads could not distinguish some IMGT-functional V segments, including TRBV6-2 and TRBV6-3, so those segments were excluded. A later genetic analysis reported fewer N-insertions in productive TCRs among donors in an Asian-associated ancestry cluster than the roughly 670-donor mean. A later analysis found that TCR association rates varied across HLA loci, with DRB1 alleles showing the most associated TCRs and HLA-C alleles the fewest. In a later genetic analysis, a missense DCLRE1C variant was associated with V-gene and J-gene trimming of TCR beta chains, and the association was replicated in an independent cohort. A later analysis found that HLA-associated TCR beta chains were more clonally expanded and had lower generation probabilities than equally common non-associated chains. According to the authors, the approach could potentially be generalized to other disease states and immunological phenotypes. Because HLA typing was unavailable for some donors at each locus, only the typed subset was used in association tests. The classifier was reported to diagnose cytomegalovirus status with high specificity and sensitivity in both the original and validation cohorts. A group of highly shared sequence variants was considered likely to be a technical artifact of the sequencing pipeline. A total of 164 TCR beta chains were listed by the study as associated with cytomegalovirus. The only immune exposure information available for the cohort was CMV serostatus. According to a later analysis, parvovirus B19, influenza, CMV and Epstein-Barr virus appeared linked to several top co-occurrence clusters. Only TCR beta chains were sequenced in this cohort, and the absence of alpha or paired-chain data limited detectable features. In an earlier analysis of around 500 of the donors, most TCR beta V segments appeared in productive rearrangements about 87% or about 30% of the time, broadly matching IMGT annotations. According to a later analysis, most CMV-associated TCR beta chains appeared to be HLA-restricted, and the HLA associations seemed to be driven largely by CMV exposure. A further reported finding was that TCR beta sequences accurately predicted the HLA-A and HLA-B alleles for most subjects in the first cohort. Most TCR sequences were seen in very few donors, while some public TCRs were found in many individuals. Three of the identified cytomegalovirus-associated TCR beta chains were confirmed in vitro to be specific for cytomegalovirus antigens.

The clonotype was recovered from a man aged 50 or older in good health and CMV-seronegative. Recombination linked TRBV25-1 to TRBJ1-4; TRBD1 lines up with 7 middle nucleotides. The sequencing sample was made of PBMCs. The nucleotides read TGTGCCAGCAGTGACCAGGTTCCGGGACAGATTAATGAAAAACTGTTTTTT. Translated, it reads CASSDQVPGQINEKLFF.